This T cell receptor (beta chain) stems from a study of T-cell memory formation after mild COVID-19. Study-level results: Clonal second-wave expansions that peaked on day 37 had unconfirmed SARS-CoV-2 specificity. Detection of some responders pre-infection suggested pre-existing cross-reactive memory T cells participated. Contracting clones localized mainly to CM and EM when CD4+ and mainly to EMRA when CD8+.

Employing constant-segment primers, 5'RACE generated TCR alpha and TCR beta cDNA libraries bearing sample barcodes and UMIs. TCRdb used MiXCR to reprocess the 5' RACE reads, holding one entry per CDR3 protein. Of about 500,000 distinct CDR3 sequences in the sample, over 20% were seen once. The V gene lost 0 bases and the J gene lost 6 bases, with 15 bases spanning the gap. Per the germline V gene, CDR1 is KGHSH and CDR2 is LQKENI. This CDR3 region has 15 residues. Details on this clonotype: Its target is unknown.

The genes are TRBV18 and TRBJ2-7; D is unclear. Sequenced sample: PBMCs or a T cell subset sorted from them (not recorded which). This TCR derives from an adult woman who had mild COVID-19 (a few samples of this study predate the infection). Cell type and time point are not known. CDR3 amino acids: CASSPPFFRHLEQYF. CDR3 sequence (DNA): TGTGCCAGCTCACCACCTTTTTTTCGACATCTCGAGCAGTACTTC. Based on the CDR3 plus reference TRBV18 and TRBJ2-7, the full variable domain is NAGVMQNPRHLVRRRGQEARLRCSPMKGHSHVYWYRQLPEEGLKFMVYLQKENIIDESGMPKERFSAEFPKEGPSILRIQQVVRGDSAAYFCASSPPFFRHLEQYFGPGTRLTVT.